Listed below are T cell receptor beta chains from one sample, sequenced in a study of human T cells and chemical hapten exposure. TCRdb re-derived calls from the RACE reads in MiXCR, one entry per CDR3 protein. This sample has about 170,000 distinct CDR3 sequences, with roughly 25% found just once. This material consisted of whole blood, taken in connection with sensitization to the hapten diphenylcyclopropenone (DPC). These TCRs come from a woman aged 18-29 years with alopecia areata. Some clones in this sample may be carry-over from other donors' samples. The CDR3 runs from the conserved cysteine through the conserved F or W. The D gene is left open where the match is weak. The size of a clone is reported for some rows only, either as once, few or many, or as a class for expanded clones.

TRBD1 | TRBJ1-2 | TRBV20-1 | 14 | many | TGCAGTGCTGGAACTCTTCAGGGGGCAGATGGCTACACCTTC | CSAGTLQGADGYTF
TRBD1 | TRBJ2-3 | TRBV27 | 15 | - | TGTGCCAGCAGTTTATTCGGGACAGTCACAGATACGCAGTATTTT | CASSLFGTVTDTQYF
- | TRBJ2-4 | TRBV19 | 16 | few | TGTGCCAGTAGTACCCCCCCGACAAAGCGAAGAAACATTCAGTACTTC | CASSTPPTKRRNIQYF
- | TRBJ2-7 | TRBV10-3 | 15 | once | TGTGCCATCAGTGATAAGGCGAGGAAAAGCTACGAGCAGTACTTC | CAISDKARKSYEQYF
- | TRBJ2-2 | TRBV6-2/TRBV6-3 | 13 | - | TGTGCCAGCAGCCCCGGCCACACCGGGGAGCTGTTTTTT | CASSPGHTGELFF
- | TRBJ1-4 | TRBV2 | 17 | - | TGTGCCAGCAGTGAAGACACCAGGACCTATTCGGTAGGAAAACTGTTTTTT | CASSEDTRTYSVGKLFF
TRBD1 | TRBJ2-1 | TRBV29-1 | 11 | few | TGCAGCGGGCGACAGGGAAATGAGCAGTTCTTC | CSGRQGNEQFF
- | TRBJ2-1 | TRBV20-1 | 12 | - | TGCAGTGCCCCGGGACCCCTCAATGAGCAGTTCTTC | CSAPGPLNEQFF
TRBD2 | TRBJ2-1 | TRBV4-3 | 16 | - | TGCGCCAGCAGCCAGGGACTAGCGGGGAAAGATAGTGAGCAGTTCTTC | CASSQGLAGKDSEQFF
- | TRBJ1-1 | TRBV27 | 14 | few | TGTGCCAGCAGGTGGAGGGAGGCGAACACTGAAGCTTTCTTT | CASRWREANTEAFF
TRBD1 | TRBJ1-6 | TRBV7-6 | 16 | few | TGTGCCAGCAGCTTAGGACGACAGGGGTTGAATTCACCCCTCCACTTT | CASSLGRQGLNSPLHF
- | TRBJ2-7 | TRBV29-1 | 12 | many | TGCAGCGCCCATGCAGGGAGTCACGAGCAGTACTTC | CSAHAGSHEQYF
TRBD1 | TRBJ1-1 | TRBV6-2/TRBV6-3 | 15 | - | TGTGCCAGCAGTTACTCGGCACAGGGGGCTACTGAAGCTTTCTTT | CASSYSAQGATEAFF
- | TRBJ2-3 | TRBV12-3/TRBV12-4 | 12 | few | TGTGCCAGCACTCGTAGCACAGATACGCAGTATTTT | CASTRSTDTQYF
TRBD2 | TRBJ2-1 | TRBV6-2/TRBV6-3 | 13 | few | TGTGCCAGCAGCTCTGTCCCGGGGGGTGAGCAGTTCTTC | CASSSVPGGEQFF
- | TRBJ2-7 | TRBV27 | 13 | few | TGTGCCAGCAGTTTTGGGGGAGTGTACGAGCAGTACTTC | CASSFGGVYEQYF
- | TRBJ1-6 | TRBV4-1 | 13 | - | TGCGCCAGCAGCCAAGGGTGGAATTCACCCCTCCACTTT | CASSQGWNSPLHF
TRBD1 | TRBJ1-3 | TRBV4-1 | 19 | - | TGCGCCAGCAGCCAAGTAGATCTCCGTGGGACAGGGGCGGGAAACACCATATATTTT | CASSQVDLRGTGAGNTIYF
- | TRBJ2-6 | TRBV12-5 | 17 | few | TGTGCTAGTGGTTTGGCCCATCCGGGGGTTGGGGCCAACGTCCTGACTTTC | CASGLAHPGVGANVLTF
- | TRBJ1-5 | TRBV2 | 13 | - | TGTGCCAGCAGGTCGGGGGGCAATCAGCCCCAGCATTTT | CASRSGGNQPQHF
TRBD1 | TRBJ1-2 | TRBV7-2 | 14 | - | TGTGCCAGCAGCCTTACAGGGGGCAACTATGGCTACACCTTC | CASSLTGGNYGYTF
TRBD1 | TRBJ2-1 | TRBV5-1 | 15 | - | TGCGCCAGCAGCCATAACCCGACAGGGAAGGATGAGCAGTTCTTC | CASSHNPTGKDEQFF
- | TRBJ1-1 | TRBV4-1 | 12 | - | TGCGCCAGCAGCCAGGTAGGCACTGAAGCTTTCTTT | CASSQVGTEAFF
TRBD2 | TRBJ2-1 | TRBV18 | 15 | few | TGTGCCAGCTCACCCTCTAGCGGGAGGGTCGTTGAGCAGTTCTTC | CASSPSSGRVVEQFF
TRBD2 | TRBJ2-1 | TRBV10-3 | 15 | few | TGTGCCATCAATAAGGGACTAGCGGGGGGAAATGAGCAGTTCTTC | CAINKGLAGGNEQFF
TRBD2 | TRBJ2-1 | TRBV20-1 | 16 | - | TGCAGTGCTATCAGAAAAGCGGGAGGGCTTAACAATGAGCAGTTCTTC | CSAIRKAGGLNNEQFF
- | TRBJ2-7 | TRBV7-9 | 12 | few | TGTGCCAGCAGCCCCCTACGCTACGAGCAGTACTTC | CASSPLRYEQYF
- | TRBJ2-7 | TRBV2 | 12 | few | TGTGCCAGCGGGGACGGCAGGCACGAGCAGTACTTC | CASGDGRHEQYF
TRBD2 | TRBJ2-7 | TRBV29-1 | 13 | few | TGCAGCGTTGGTGCGGGAGGGATCTACGAGCAGTACTTC | CSVGAGGIYEQYF
- | TRBJ2-3 | TRBV10-3 | 13 | - | TGTGCCATCAGGACGCTTGGCACAGATACGCAGTATTTT | CAIRTLGTDTQYF
- | TRBJ2-4 | TRBV4-3 | 16 | - | TGCGCCAGCAGCCAAGGCGGGCGGCGGGCCAAAAACATTCAGTACTTC | CASSQGGRRAKNIQYF
- | TRBJ2-3 | TRBV5-1 | 13 | - | TGCGCCAGCAGCTTGGGGCCGTTAGATACGCAGTATTTT | CASSLGPLDTQYF
- | TRBJ2-7 | TRBV3-1 | 14 | few | TGTGCCAGCAGCCTCGCGGCGACAGCGTACGAGCAGTACTTC | CASSLAATAYEQYF
TRBD2 | TRBJ2-1 | TRBV20-1 | 19 | few | TGCAGTGCTAGAGTCGGGACTAGCCGTATCGGGTTCTGGGACAATGAGCAGTTCTTC | CSARVGTSRIGFWDNEQFF
- | TRBJ1-1 | TRBV6-6 | 13 | - | TGTGCCAGCAGTCAAATCGGCAGGCCTGAAGCTTTCTTT | CASSQIGRPEAFF
- | TRBJ2-1 | TRBV6-5 | 15 | - | TGTGCCAGCAGCCTGGCTGGCGGGGAATACAATGAGCAGTTCTTC | CASSLAGGEYNEQFF
TRBD1 | TRBJ2-1 | TRBV2 | 16 | - | TGTGCCAGCAAACCCCCGGGACAGGGATCTTACAATGAGCAGTTCTTC | CASKPPGQGSYNEQFF
- | TRBJ1-2 | TRBV15 | 17 | once | TGTGCCACCAGCAGAGTAGAGGACTCACCCCCCCTCTATGGCTACACCTTC | CATSRVEDSPPLYGYTF
- | TRBJ1-3 | TRBV13 | 14 | many | TGTGCCAGCAGCTCAGGGCTCTCTGGAAACACCATATATTTT | CASSSGLSGNTIYF
TRBD1 | TRBJ1-2 | TRBV5-1 | 13 | - | TGCGCCAGCAGCGGAGACAGGGGCTATAGCTACACCTTC | CASSGDRGYSYTF
TRBD1 | TRBJ1-2 | TRBV25-1 | 18 | - | TGTGCCAGCCGCCCAACCGGGACAGGGGGCAGAGCTAACTATGGCTACACCTTC | CASRPTGTGGRANYGYTF
- | TRBJ1-1 | TRBV20-1 | 10 | many | TGCAGTGCTAGTCCCCCTGAAGCTTTCTTT | CSASPPEAFF
- | TRBJ1-5 | TRBV4-1 | 15 | many | TGCGCCAGCAGCCAAGTAGATTCGGGAGGTCAGCCCCAGCATTTT | CASSQVDSGGQPQHF
TRBD1 | TRBJ2-1 | TRBV29-1 | 12 | few | TGCAGCGTCCAGAGGACAGGGAATGAGCAGTTCTTC | CSVQRTGNEQFF
- | TRBJ2-3 | TRBV5-1 | 11 | - | TGCGCCAGCATGGAAGCAGATACGCAGTATTTT | CASMEADTQYF